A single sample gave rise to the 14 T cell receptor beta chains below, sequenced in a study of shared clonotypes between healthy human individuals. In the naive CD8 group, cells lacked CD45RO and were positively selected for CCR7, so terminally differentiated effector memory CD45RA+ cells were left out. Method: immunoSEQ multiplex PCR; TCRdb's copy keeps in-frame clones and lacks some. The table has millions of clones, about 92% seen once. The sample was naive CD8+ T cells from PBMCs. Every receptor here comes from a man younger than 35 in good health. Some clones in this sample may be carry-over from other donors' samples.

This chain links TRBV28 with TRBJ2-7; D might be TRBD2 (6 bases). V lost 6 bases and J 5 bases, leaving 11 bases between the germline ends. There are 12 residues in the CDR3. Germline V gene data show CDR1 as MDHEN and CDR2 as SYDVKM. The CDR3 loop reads CASSRRGNEQYF. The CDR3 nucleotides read TGTGCCAGCAGCCGCCGGGGGAACGAGCAGTACTTC.

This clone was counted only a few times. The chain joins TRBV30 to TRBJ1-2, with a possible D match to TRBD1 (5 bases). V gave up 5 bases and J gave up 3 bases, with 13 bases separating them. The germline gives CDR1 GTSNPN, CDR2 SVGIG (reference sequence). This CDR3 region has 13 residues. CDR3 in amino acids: CAWLRDGHYGYTF. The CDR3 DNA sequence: TGTGCCTGGCTCAGGGACGGACACTATGGCTACACCTTC.

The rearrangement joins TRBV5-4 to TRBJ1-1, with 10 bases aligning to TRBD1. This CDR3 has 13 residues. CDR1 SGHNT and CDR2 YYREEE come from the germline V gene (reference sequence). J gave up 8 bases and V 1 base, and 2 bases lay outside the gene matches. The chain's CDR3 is CASSLRDRGEAFF. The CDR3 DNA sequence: TGTGCCAGCAGCTTGAGGGACAGGGGAGAAGCTTTCTTT.

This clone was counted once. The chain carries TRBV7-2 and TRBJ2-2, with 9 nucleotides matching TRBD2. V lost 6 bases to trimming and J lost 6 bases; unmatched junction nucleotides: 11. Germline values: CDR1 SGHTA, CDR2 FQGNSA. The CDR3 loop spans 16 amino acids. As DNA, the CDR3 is TGTGCCAGCAGGATCTCAGCGGGAGGTTATGCCGGGGAGCTGTTTTTT. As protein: CASRISAGGYAGELFF.

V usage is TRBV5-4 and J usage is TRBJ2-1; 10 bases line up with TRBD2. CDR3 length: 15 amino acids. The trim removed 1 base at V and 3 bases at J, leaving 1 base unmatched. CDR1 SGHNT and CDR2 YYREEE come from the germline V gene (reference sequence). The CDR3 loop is CASSLKREGYNEQFF. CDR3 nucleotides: TGTGCCAGCAGCTTGAAGCGGGAGGGCTACAATGAGCAGTTCTTC.

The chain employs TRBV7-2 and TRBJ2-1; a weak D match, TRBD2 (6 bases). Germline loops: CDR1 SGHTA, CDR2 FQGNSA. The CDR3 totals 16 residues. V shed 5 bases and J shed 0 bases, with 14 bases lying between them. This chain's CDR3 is CASSARLDHSYNEQFF. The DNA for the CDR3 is TGTGCCAGCAGCGCCAGACTAGACCACTCCTACAATGAGCAGTTCTTC.

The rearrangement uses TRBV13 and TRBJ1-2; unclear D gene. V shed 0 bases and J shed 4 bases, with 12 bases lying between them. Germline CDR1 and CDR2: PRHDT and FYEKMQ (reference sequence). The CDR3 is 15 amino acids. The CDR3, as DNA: TGTGCCAGCAGCTTAGGCGTGGGGTATGGCTATGGCTACACCTTC. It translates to CASSLGVGYGYGYTF.

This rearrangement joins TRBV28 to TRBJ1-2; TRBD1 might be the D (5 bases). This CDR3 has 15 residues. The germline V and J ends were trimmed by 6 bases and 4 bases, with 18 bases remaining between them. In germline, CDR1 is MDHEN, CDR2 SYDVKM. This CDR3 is CASSTPVEGIYGYTF. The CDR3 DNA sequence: TGTGCCAGCAGCACCCCCGTGGAGGGGATCTATGGCTACACCTTC.

The CDR3 spells CARYPRREGSYEQYF. CDR3 in DNA: TGTGCCCGCTATCCCAGGAGGGAAGGGTCCTACGAGCAGTACTTC. This sequence joins TRBV27 and TRBJ2-7, with D maybe TRBD2 (6 bases). The CDR3 is 15 amino acids. V gave up 11 bases and J gave up 1 base, with 21 bases separating them. Germline V gene sequence: CDR1 MNHEY, CDR2 SMNVEV (reference sequence).

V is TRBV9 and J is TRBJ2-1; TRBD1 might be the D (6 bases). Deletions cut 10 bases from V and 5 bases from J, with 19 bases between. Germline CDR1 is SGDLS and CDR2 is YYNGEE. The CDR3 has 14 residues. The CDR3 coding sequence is TGTGCCCGAGGGGCCAGGGACAATGACAATGAGCAGTTCTTC. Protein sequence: CARGARDNDNEQFF.

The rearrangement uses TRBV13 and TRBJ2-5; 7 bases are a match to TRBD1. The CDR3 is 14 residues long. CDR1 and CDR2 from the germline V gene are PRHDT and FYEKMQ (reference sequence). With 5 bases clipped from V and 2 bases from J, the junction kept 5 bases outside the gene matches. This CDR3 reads CASSPGTAQETQYF. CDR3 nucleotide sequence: TGTGCCAGCAGCCCCGGGACAGCTCAAGAGACCCAGTACTTC.

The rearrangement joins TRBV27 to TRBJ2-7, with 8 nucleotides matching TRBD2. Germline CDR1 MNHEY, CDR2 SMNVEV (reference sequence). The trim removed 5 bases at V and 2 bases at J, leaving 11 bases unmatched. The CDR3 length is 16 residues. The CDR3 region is CASSPLTSGPTYEQYF. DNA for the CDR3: TGTGCCAGCAGTCCCCTTACTAGCGGCCCAACCTACGAGCAGTACTTC.

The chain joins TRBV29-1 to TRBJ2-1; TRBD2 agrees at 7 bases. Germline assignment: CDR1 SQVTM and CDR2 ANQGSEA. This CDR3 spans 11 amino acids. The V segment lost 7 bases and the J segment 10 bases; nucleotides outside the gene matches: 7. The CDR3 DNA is TGCAGCGGGCGACTAGCTTGGGAGCAGTTCTTC. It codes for CSGRLAWEQFF.

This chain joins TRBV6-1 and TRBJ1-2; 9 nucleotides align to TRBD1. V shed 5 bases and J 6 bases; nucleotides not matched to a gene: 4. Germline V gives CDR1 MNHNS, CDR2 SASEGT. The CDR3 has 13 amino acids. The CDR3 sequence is CASSNRQGDGYTF. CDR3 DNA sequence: TGTGCCAGCAGTAATAGACAGGGGGATGGCTACACCTTC.